Shown below are 4 T cell receptor beta chains from a single sample sequenced in a study of blood T cells in healthy people across ages. Together with a sample-barcoded 5' primer, a J-beta primer mix was included in a second PCR lasting roughly 6 to 12 cycles. MiXCR, run by TCRdb on the 5' RACE reads, gives a single entry per CDR3 protein. Here the sample spans 650,000 to 1,000,000 distinct CDR3 sequences, 36% being singletons. The sequenced sample consisted of blood. The origin of the receptors is a man aged 18 to 30 in good health.

The sample holds a few counts of this clonotype. The CDR3 sequence is CSAYRGETQYF. CDR3 DNA: TGCAGTGCTTACAGGGGAGAGACCCAGTACTTC. The chain recombines TRBV20-1 with TRBJ2-5, with TRBD1 identical over 7 bases. The junction had 1 base not matched to a gene; V was cut back by 5 bases and J by 4 bases. In germline, CDR1 is DFQATT, CDR2 SNEGSKA (reference sequence). CDR3 length equals 11 residues.

This clonotype was seen only a few times. A much larger clone lies one base from this, so it may be a read error. The J gene is TRBJ2-3, the V gene TRBV12-3 or TRBV12-4; 11 bases map to TRBD2. V lost 5 bases, J lost 8 bases, and 3 bases stayed unmatched. This CDR3 is built from 13 residues. CDR3 in DNA: TGTGCCAGCAGTGCCGGGACTAGCGGTACGCAGTATTTT. This sequence encodes CASSAGTSGTQYF.

Concerning this clonotype: A much larger clone sits a single nucleotide away, making a read error possible. The V and J genes are TRBV12-3 or TRBV12-4 and TRBJ1-2; D may be TRBD1 (6 bases). This CDR3 is 13 amino acids long. The CDR3 reads CASSLGQEYGHTF. The CDR3 DNA is TGTGCCAGCAGTTTAGGACAGGAGTATGGCCACACCTTC.

This clonotype was seen only a few times. The gene calls are TRBV20-1 and TRBJ1-5; D gene unclear. The germline V and J ends were trimmed by 6 bases and 2 bases, with 14 bases remaining between them. There are 14 residues in the CDR3. The germline V gene has CDR1 DFQATT and CDR2 SNEGSKA (reference sequence). The chain's CDR3 is CSAGPAIGNQPQHF. The CDR3 coding sequence is TGCAGTGCCGGCCCGGCAATCGGCAATCAGCCCCAGCATTTT.